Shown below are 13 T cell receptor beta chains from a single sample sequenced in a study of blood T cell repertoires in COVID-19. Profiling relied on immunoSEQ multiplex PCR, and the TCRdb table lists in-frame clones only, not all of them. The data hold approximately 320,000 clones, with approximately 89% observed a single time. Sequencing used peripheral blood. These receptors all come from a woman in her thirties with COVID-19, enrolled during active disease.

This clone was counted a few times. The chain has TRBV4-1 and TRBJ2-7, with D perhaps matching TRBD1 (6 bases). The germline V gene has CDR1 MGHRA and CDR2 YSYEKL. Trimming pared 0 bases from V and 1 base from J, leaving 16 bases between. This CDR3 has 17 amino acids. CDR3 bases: TGCGCCAGCAGCCAAGATCTCAGAACAGGGTTTTCCTACGAGCAGTACTTC. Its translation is CASSQDLRTGFSYEQYF.

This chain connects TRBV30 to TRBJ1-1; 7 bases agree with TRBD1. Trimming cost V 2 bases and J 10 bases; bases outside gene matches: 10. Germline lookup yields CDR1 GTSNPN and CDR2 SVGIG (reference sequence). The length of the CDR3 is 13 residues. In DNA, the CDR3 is TGTGCCTGGAGTCAGGGTCGACAGGGACGAGCTTTCTTT. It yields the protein CAWSQGRQGRAFF.

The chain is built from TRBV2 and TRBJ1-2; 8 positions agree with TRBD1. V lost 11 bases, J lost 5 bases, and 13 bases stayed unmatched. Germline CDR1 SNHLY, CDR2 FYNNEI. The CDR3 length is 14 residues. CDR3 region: CAGRGQVGLYGYTF. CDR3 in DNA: TGTGCCGGACGGGGACAGGTCGGTCTGTATGGCTACACCTTC.

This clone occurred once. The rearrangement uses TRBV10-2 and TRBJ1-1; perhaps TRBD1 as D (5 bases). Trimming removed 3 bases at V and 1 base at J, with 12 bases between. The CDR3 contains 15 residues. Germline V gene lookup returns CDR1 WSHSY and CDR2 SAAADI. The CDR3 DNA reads TGCGCCAGCAGTGAATATCTCGACAGGAACACTGAAGCTTTCTTT. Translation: CASSEYLDRNTEAFF.

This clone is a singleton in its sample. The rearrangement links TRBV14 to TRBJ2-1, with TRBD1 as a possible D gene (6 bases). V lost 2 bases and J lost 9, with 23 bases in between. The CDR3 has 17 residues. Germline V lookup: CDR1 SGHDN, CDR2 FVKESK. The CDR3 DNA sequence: TGTGCCAGCAGCCAAAAGGCCGCAATGGGGGCCTTTAGTGAGCAGTTCTTC. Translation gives CASSQKAAMGAFSEQFF.

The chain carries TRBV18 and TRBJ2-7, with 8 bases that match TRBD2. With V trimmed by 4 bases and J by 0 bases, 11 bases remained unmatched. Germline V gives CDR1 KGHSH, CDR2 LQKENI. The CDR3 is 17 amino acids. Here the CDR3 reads CASSLLMAGGSSYEQYF. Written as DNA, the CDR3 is TGTGCCAGCTCACTCCTCATGGCGGGGGGAAGCTCCTACGAGCAGTACTTC.

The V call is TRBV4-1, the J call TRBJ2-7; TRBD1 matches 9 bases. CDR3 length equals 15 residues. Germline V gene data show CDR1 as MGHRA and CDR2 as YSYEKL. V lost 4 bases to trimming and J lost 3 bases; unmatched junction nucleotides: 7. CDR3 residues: CASSPSPGQGYEQYF. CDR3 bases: TGCGCCAGCAGCCCCTCTCCGGGACAGGGCTACGAGCAGTACTTC.

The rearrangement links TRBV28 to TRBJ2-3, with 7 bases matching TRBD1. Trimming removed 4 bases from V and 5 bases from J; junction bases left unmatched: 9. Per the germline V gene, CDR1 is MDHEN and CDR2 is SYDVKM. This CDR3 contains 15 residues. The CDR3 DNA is TGTGCCAGCAGTTCCCCAGGGACAGCGAAAGATACGCAGTATTTT. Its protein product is CASSSPGTAKDTQYF.

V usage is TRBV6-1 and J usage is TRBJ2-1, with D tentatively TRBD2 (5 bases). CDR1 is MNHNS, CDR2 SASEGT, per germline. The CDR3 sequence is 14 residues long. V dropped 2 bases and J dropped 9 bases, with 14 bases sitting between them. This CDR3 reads CASSELDWDTEQFF. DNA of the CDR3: TGTGCCAGCAGTGAATTGGACTGGGATACTGAGCAGTTCTTC.

CDR3 in amino acids: CASSFRQQGAGEKLFF. The CDR3 nucleotides read TGTGCCAGCTCATTTCGACAACAGGGGGCGGGCGAAAAACTGTTTTTT. The V and J genes are TRBV18 and TRBJ1-4; TRBD1 matches 9 bases. Trimming removed 5 bases from V and 8 bases from J; junction bases left unmatched: 12. CDR1 and CDR2 from the germline V gene are KGHSH and LQKENI. The CDR3 runs to 16 residues. Complete variable domain (other parts from reference TRBV18 and TRBJ1-4): NAGVMQNPRHLVRRRGQEARLRCSPMKGHSHVYWYRQLPEEGLKFMVYLQKENIIDESGMPKERFSAEFPKEGPSILRIQQVVRGDSAAYFCASSFRQQGAGEKLFFGSGTQLSVL.

The CDR3 region has the DNA TGTGCCAGTAGTTCAGGGGGCTGGACTGAAGCTTTCTTT. Translation: CASSSGGWTEAFF. The J gene is TRBJ1-1, the V gene TRBV19; TRBD1 agrees at 8 bases. The CDR3 totals 13 residues. V lost 5 bases and J lost 5; bases outside the gene matches: 4. Germline loops: CDR1 LNHDA, CDR2 SQIVND (reference sequence).

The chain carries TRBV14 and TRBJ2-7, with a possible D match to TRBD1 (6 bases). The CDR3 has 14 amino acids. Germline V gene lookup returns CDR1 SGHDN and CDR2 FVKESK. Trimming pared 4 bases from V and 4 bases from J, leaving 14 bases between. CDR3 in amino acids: CASSRKPTGYEQYF. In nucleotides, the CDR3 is TGTGCCAGCAGCCGGAAACCGACAGGTTACGAGCAGTACTTC.

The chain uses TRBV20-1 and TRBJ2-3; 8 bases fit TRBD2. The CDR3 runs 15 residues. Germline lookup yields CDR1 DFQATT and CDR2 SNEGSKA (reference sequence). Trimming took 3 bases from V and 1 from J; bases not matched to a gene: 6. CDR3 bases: TGCAGTGCTAGTCGACACGGGGGGGGCACAGATACGCAGTATTTT. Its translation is CSASRHGGGTDTQYF.